This TCR beta chain originates from a study of blood T cells in healthy people across ages. The CDR3 runs to 15 residues. Germline CDR1 and CDR2: MNHNS and SASEGT. V shed 7 bases, J shed 5 bases, and the junction held 8 bases outside the gene matches. In this sample, this clonotype turned up a few times. Antigen specificity is unknown. Combining a sample-barcoded 5' primer with a J-beta primer mix, a second PCR ran for roughly 7 to 11 cycles. TCRdb used MiXCR to reprocess the 5' RACE reads, holding one entry per CDR3 protein. The profile shows roughly 800,000 distinct CDR3 sequences, 58% of them singletons. The study, taken as a whole, reports: Diversity figures based on one million T cells were deemed too low.

J is TRBJ1-6 and V is TRBV6-1; 7 nucleotides agree with TRBD1. The TCR comes from a man aged 25 to 40 in good health. Material for sequencing was blood. CDR3 in DNA: TGTGCCAGCAAATACACGGGACAGAATAATTCACCCCTCCACTTT. This encodes CASKYTGQNNSPLHF.